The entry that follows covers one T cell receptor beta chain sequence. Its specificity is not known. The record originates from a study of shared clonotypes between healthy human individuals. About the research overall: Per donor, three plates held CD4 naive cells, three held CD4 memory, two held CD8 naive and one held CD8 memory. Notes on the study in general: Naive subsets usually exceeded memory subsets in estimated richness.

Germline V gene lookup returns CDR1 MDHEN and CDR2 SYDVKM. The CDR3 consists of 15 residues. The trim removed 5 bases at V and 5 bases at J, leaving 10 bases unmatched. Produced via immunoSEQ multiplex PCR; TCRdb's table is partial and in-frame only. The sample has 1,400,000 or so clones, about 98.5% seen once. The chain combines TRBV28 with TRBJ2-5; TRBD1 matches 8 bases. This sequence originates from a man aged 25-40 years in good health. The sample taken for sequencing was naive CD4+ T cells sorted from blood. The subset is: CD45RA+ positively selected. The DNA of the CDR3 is TGTGCCAGCAGTACCTATTCCACAGGGGGGGAGACCCAGTACTTC. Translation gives CASSTYSTGGETQYF.